The present TCR beta chain was sequenced within a study of blood T cell repertoires in COVID-19. Turning to the study itself: The United States, Italy and Spain provided the acute and convalescent COVID-19 samples.

The data were produced by immunoSEQ multiplex PCR, yet TCRdb's version contains in-frame clones alone and is incomplete. Of approximately 250,000 clones in the sample, approximately 85% were seen once. CDR1 and CDR2 from the germline V gene are SGHVS and FNYEAQ. V was pared by 6 bases and J by 2 bases, with 4 bases of the junction left unmatched. This CDR3 has 15 amino acids. Sequencing was done on a sample of peripheral blood. The genes are TRBV7-6 and TRBJ2-3; 11 bases are a match to TRBD2. The sequence was collected from a middle-aged man with acute or convalescent COVID-19. The CDR3 protein is CASRKLAGVTDTQYF. CDR3 DNA sequence: TGTGCCAGCAGGAAACTAGCGGGGGTCACAGATACGCAGTATTTT.